The clone carrying this TCR beta chain was observed at least ten times. As yet, its antigen is unknown. Time point: newly diagnosed GD, antithyroid drugs for less than 3 months. PBMC RNA was the source of the TCR library. Blood from the periphery, 8 to 9.5 milliliters in all, was drawn into EDTA tubes. The source of the sample is a study of regulatory T cells in long-lasting Graves disease. Study-level results: Study was limited to peripheral blood, excluding thyroid tissue. Persistent disease showed a preference for TRBV28, TRBJ1-2 and TRBJ2-5.

The length of the CDR3 is 15 residues. CDR1 MNHNS and CDR2 SASEGT come from the germline V gene. The V gene end was trimmed by 5 bases and the J gene end by 3 bases; junction bases not matched to a gene: 6. Both iRepertoire HTBI primers and Arm-PCR of CDR3 regions were used to build the TCR beta libraries. In TCRdb, the multiplex PCR reads were re-called with MiXCR into one record per CDR3 protein. The sample holds 500,000 or so distinct CDR3 sequences, around 16% seen once. These data also formed part of another study, on T cells in Graves' hyperthyroidism and ophthalmopathy.

This chain links TRBV6-1 with TRBJ1-2, with TRBD1 matching over 10 bases. The TCR was taken from a woman aged 40-65 years with Graves disease. The sample here was peripheral blood mononuclear cells (PBMCs), taken at new diagnosis, from a patient treated with antithyroid drugs. DNA for the CDR3: TGTGCCAGCAGTAAGGGACAGGGGAGGGACTATGGCTACACCTTC. Its protein is CASSKGQGRDYGYTF.